This paragraph reports one T cell receptor (beta chain). The target antigen is unknown. A read error may account for a junction end that differs from germline. Other DNA sequences from this sample encode an identical CDR3 as well. This specimen belongs to a study of Tregs in tolerant kidney transplant recipients. Repertoires were generated with immunoSEQ multiplex PCR, while TCRdb's copy carries only in-frame clones and drops some. The repertoire includes approximately 90,000 clones, 80% to 95% of them detected once, and 1.5% to 2% sits in the top ten. Related graft donors supplied nonmyeloablative bone marrow transplants, and mixed chimerism was transient. CD4+CD25+CD127- Tregs, CD4+CD25- non-Tregs, CD4 and CD8 cells were sorted. Regarding the study as a whole: No direct test of biological reproducibility was done here.

The sequence came from a human patient who received a combined kidney and bone marrow transplant. T cells may partly derive from the graft donor. This specimen was CD4+ T cells from blood (PBMCs), taken 12 months after the transplant.

In DNA, the CDR3 is TGTGCCAGCACTGAACAGGTCAATCAGCCCCAGCATTTT. Translation: CASTEQVNQPQHF. The genes are TRBV6-1 and TRBJ1-5; perhaps TRBD1 as D (5 bases). Germline loops: CDR1 MNHNS, CDR2 SASEGT. The CDR3 is 13 amino acids.